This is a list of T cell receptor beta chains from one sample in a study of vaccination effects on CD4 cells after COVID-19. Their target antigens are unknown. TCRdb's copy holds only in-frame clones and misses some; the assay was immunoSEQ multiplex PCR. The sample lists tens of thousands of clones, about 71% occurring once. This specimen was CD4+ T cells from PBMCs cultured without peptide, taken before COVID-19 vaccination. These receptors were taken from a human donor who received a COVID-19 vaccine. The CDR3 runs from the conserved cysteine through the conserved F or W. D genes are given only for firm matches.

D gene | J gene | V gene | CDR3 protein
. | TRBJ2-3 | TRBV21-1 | CASSKASVAGAVWTDTQYF
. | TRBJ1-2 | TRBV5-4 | CASSSGDTTYGYTF
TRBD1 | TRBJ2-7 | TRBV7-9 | CASSAASGQGGNEQYF
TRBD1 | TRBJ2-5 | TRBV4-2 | CASSPYFPGQDQETQYF
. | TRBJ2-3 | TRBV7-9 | CASSVLGTRTDTQYF
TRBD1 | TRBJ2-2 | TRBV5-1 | CASSADRGSGTGELFF
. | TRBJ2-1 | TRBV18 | CASSPLRRRQFF
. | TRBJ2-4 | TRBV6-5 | CASSWGIGAKNIQYF
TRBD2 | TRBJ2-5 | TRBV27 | CASMSSGGQETQYF
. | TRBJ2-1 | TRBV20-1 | CSASIPAYNEQFF
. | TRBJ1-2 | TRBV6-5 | CASSQTTGDNYGYTF
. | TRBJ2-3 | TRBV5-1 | CASSFPGEDTQYF
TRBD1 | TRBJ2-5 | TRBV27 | CASSSIAPPGQGGETQYF
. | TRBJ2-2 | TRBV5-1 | CASSPGQTGELFF
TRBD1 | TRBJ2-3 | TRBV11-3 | CASSLVAGGDTQYF
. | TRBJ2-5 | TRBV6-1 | CASSEMGWSQETQYF
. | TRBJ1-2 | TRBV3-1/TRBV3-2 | CASSQGAGRYGYTF
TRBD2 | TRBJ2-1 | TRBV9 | CASSVSGSGGSEQFF
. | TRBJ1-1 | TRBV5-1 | CASSFEPRTEAFF
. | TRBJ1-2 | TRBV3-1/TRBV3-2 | CASSQDQTPGGYTF
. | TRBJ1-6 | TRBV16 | CASSQSGQGNSPLHF
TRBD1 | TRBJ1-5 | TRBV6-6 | CATLDRGGQPQHF
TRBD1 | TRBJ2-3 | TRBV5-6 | CASSVNRGDTQYF
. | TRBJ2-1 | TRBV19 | CASSIGVGRGTYNEQFF
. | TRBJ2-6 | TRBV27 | CASSRTGTGANVLTF